The rows below give T cell receptor beta chains drawn from one sample of a study of technical replicates of blood from a handful of donors. The table came from immunoSEQ multiplex PCR; TCRdb's copy has only in-frame clones and leaves some out. The table lists about 74,000 clones, around 95% of them singletons. The material sequenced was T cells isolated from PBMCs. Receptors originate from a human donor in good health. CDR3s include the opening cysteine and the closing phenylalanine or tryptophan. Fields, in order: D gene, clone size, V gene, J gene, CDR3 DNA, CDR3 protein. A D gene is named only where the DNA matches it firmly. Size tells how often a clone was seen (once, few, many) or the class of an expanded clone, and some rows leave it out.

d_gene: TRBD1
abundance: .
v_gene: TRBV5-4
j_gene: TRBJ2-1
CDR3nt: TGTGCCAGCAGCTCCGGGACAGGGGGCCGAGAGCAGTTCTTC
CDR3aa: CASSSGTGGREQFF

d_gene: .
abundance: once
v_gene: TRBV10-3
j_gene: TRBJ2-5
CDR3nt: TGTGCCATCGGCCCGGCAGGGAATCAAGAGACCCAGTACTTC
CDR3aa: CAIGPAGNQETQYF

d_gene: TRBD2
abundance: .
v_gene: TRBV25-1
j_gene: TRBJ2-3
CDR3nt: TGTGCCAGCAGTGAAATGGGACTAGGAGTAGATACGCAGTATTTT
CDR3aa: CASSEMGLGVDTQYF

d_gene: TRBD2
abundance: .
v_gene: TRBV5-6
j_gene: TRBJ2-3
CDR3nt: TGTGCCAGCAGCAGGACTAGCGGCACAGATACGCAGTATTTT
CDR3aa: CASSRTSGTDTQYF

d_gene: TRBD2
abundance: .
v_gene: TRBV19
j_gene: TRBJ2-6
CDR3nt: TGTGCCAGTAGGGGGCGGGAGGGCCTAGAAGGGGCCAACGTCCTGACTTTC
CDR3aa: CASRGREGLEGANVLTF

d_gene: TRBD1
abundance: .
v_gene: TRBV28
j_gene: TRBJ1-4
CDR3nt: TGTGCCAGCAGCTCCGCGGGGACAGGGGCTGAAAAACTGTTTTTT
CDR3aa: CASSSAGTGAEKLFF

d_gene: TRBD1
abundance: .
v_gene: TRBV5-1
j_gene: TRBJ1-1
CDR3nt: TGCGCCAGCAGCTTGGCCCCCTGGACAGGGGTGAAGAGTACTGAAGCTTTCTTT
CDR3aa: CASSLAPWTGVKSTEAFF

d_gene: .
abundance: once
v_gene: TRBV5-4
j_gene: TRBJ1-1
CDR3nt: TGTGCCAGCAGCTTGGTAGACCGGAGGGGTGAAGCTTTCTTT
CDR3aa: CASSLVDRRGEAFF

d_gene: .
abundance: .
v_gene: TRBV6-6
j_gene: TRBJ2-7
CDR3nt: TGTGCCAGCAGCCCCCTGGGTGAGATGTCCAGGTACGAGCAGTACTTC
CDR3aa: CASSPLGEMSRYEQYF

d_gene: TRBD2
abundance: .
v_gene: TRBV5-1
j_gene: TRBJ2-3
CDR3nt: TGCGCCAGCAGCGCTAGCGGGGAAACAGATACGCAGTATTTT
CDR3aa: CASSASGETDTQYF

d_gene: .
abundance: .
v_gene: TRBV9
j_gene: TRBJ1-4
CDR3nt: TGTGCCAGCAGCGTTACCGCCAGGGTAGTTGATGAAAAACTGTTTTTT
CDR3aa: CASSVTARVVDEKLFF

d_gene: TRBD2
abundance: .
v_gene: TRBV5-1
j_gene: TRBJ2-1
CDR3nt: TGCGCCAGCAGCTTCGGGTTTTCGGTACTAGCGGGGTTCTCCTACAATGAGCAGTTCTTC
CDR3aa: CASSFGFSVLAGFSYNEQFF

d_gene: TRBD1
abundance: .
v_gene: TRBV28
j_gene: TRBJ2-4
CDR3nt: TGTGCCAGCAGTCCTCCCGGGACAGCTATAAACATTCAGTACTTC
CDR3aa: CASSPPGTAINIQYF

d_gene: .
abundance: .
v_gene: TRBV5-6
j_gene: TRBJ1-2
CDR3nt: TGTGCCAGCAGCTTAAGTTCGCAGTTCTATGGCTACACCTTC
CDR3aa: CASSLSSQFYGYTF

d_gene: .
abundance: .
v_gene: TRBV28
j_gene: TRBJ1-2
CDR3nt: TGTGCCAGCAGTTTACGGGCGGGACCTAACTATGGCTACACCTTC
CDR3aa: CASSLRAGPNYGYTF

d_gene: TRBD2
abundance: .
v_gene: TRBV30
j_gene: TRBJ2-7
CDR3nt: TGTGCCTGGAGAAGGGGACTAGCGGGGGGCTACGAGCAGTACTTC
CDR3aa: CAWRRGLAGGYEQYF

d_gene: TRBD1
abundance: .
v_gene: TRBV11-3
j_gene: TRBJ1-2
CDR3nt: TGTGCCAGCAGCCCAGACAGGGGGCAGGGCGGCTACACCTTC
CDR3aa: CASSPDRGQGGYTF

d_gene: TRBD1
abundance: .
v_gene: TRBV18
j_gene: TRBJ1-2
CDR3nt: TGTGCCAGCCGCGGACAGGGGGCGGACTATGGCTACACCTTC
CDR3aa: CASRGQGADYGYTF

d_gene: TRBD1
abundance: .
v_gene: TRBV4-1
j_gene: TRBJ1-1
CDR3nt: TGCGCCAGCAGTCTAGGGGAAAACAGGGGGAACACTGAAGCTTTCTTT
CDR3aa: CASSLGENRGNTEAFF

d_gene: TRBD2
abundance: .
v_gene: TRBV27
j_gene: TRBJ2-1
CDR3nt: TGTGCCAGCAGTTTGAGGGCGGGAGGGCCGATTGAGCAGTTCTTC
CDR3aa: CASSLRAGGPIEQFF

d_gene: .
abundance: .
v_gene: TRBV5-1
j_gene: TRBJ2-7
CDR3nt: TGCGCCAGCAGTCCCTCCCGGGGGGCCTTCTCCTACGAGCAGTACTTC
CDR3aa: CASSPSRGAFSYEQYF

d_gene: .
abundance: .
v_gene: TRBV27
j_gene: TRBJ2-1
CDR3nt: TGTGCCAGCAGTATTTCTTTTAACTCCTACAATGAGCAGTTCTTC
CDR3aa: CASSISFNSYNEQFF

d_gene: TRBD2
abundance: .
v_gene: TRBV27
j_gene: TRBJ2-2
CDR3nt: TGTGCCAGCAGCCCCCTTAATCGGGGGGGATCACGTGCCGGGGAGCTGTTTTTT
CDR3aa: CASSPLNRGGSRAGELFF

d_gene: TRBD2
abundance: .
v_gene: TRBV6-5
j_gene: TRBJ2-7
CDR3nt: TGTGCCAGCAGTTACTCTGAGACTAGCGGGGGCTACGAGCAGTACTTC
CDR3aa: CASSYSETSGGYEQYF

d_gene: TRBD1
abundance: .
v_gene: TRBV5-1
j_gene: TRBJ1-1
CDR3nt: TGCGCCAGCAGCTCACCAGGGACAGCATCCATGAACACTGAAGCTTTCTTT
CDR3aa: CASSSPGTASMNTEAFF

d_gene: .
abundance: .
v_gene: TRBV7-9
j_gene: TRBJ2-7
CDR3nt: TGTGCCAGCAGCCCCTCCCCGGGGAGCGAGCAGTACTTC
CDR3aa: CASSPSPGSEQYF

d_gene: .
abundance: .
v_gene: TRBV4-1
j_gene: TRBJ2-3
CDR3nt: TGCGCCAGCAGCCAAGAGGTCAGCGGCACAGATACGCAGTATTTT
CDR3aa: CASSQEVSGTDTQYF

d_gene: .
abundance: .
v_gene: TRBV5-1
j_gene: TRBJ2-2
CDR3nt: TGCGCCAGCACCACCGAGGGCACCGGGGAGCTGTTTTTT
CDR3aa: CASTTEGTGELFF

d_gene: TRBD2
abundance: .
v_gene: TRBV29-1
j_gene: TRBJ2-1
CDR3nt: TGCAGCGTTGAAGATCGGGAGACTAGCGGGAGGGAACGCGTGGATGAGCAGTTCTTC
CDR3aa: CSVEDRETSGRERVDEQFF

d_gene: .
abundance: .
v_gene: TRBV4-1
j_gene: TRBJ1-2
CDR3nt: TGCGCCAGCAGCCAAGACGGCAGGACTAACTATGGCTACACCTTC
CDR3aa: CASSQDGRTNYGYTF

d_gene: TRBD2
abundance: .
v_gene: TRBV5-1
j_gene: TRBJ2-7
CDR3nt: TGCGCCAGCAGTTCCGCTGATTGGGGGGGGGATCCCCTCTACGAGCAGTACTTC
CDR3aa: CASSSADWGGDPLYEQYF

d_gene: .
abundance: .
v_gene: TRBV5-1
j_gene: TRBJ1-1
CDR3nt: TGCGCCAGCAGCTTGGGGGTAGGGAGGGGGACTGAAGCTTTCTTT
CDR3aa: CASSLGVGRGTEAFF

d_gene: TRBD1
abundance: .
v_gene: TRBV10-3
j_gene: TRBJ1-1
CDR3nt: TGTGCCACGGAAGGGGGCGTAGGCACTGAAGCTTTCTTT
CDR3aa: CATEGGVGTEAFF

d_gene: .
abundance: .
v_gene: TRBV5-4
j_gene: TRBJ2-2
CDR3nt: TGTGCCAGCAGCTTGTCAACGGTATCGAACACCGGGGAGCTGTTTTTT
CDR3aa: CASSLSTVSNTGELFF

d_gene: .
abundance: .
v_gene: TRBV27
j_gene: TRBJ2-5
CDR3nt: TGTGCCAGCAGTTTTGGAGGAGGGGAAGAGACCCAGTACTTC
CDR3aa: CASSFGGGEETQYF

d_gene: .
abundance: .
v_gene: TRBV7-9
j_gene: TRBJ2-7
CDR3nt: TGTGCCAGCAGCTTAGAAGAGGGTGGGGTCTACGAGCAGTACTTC
CDR3aa: CASSLEEGGVYEQYF

d_gene: .
abundance: .
v_gene: TRBV7-6
j_gene: TRBJ2-2
CDR3nt: TGTGCCAGCAGCTTAGGGGCCTTCACTAGCTCGGGGGAGCTGTTTTTT
CDR3aa: CASSLGAFTSSGELFF

d_gene: .
abundance: .
v_gene: TRBV5-1
j_gene: TRBJ2-4
CDR3nt: TGCGCCAGCAGCCCGAATATTGCGGGTGCCAAAAACATTCAGTACTTC
CDR3aa: CASSPNIAGAKNIQYF

d_gene: .
abundance: .
v_gene: TRBV6-5
j_gene: TRBJ1-1
CDR3nt: TGTGCCAGCAGTTACTCGAAGTCCGGGATCACTGAAGCTTTCTTT
CDR3aa: CASSYSKSGITEAFF

d_gene: TRBD1
abundance: .
v_gene: TRBV7-2
j_gene: TRBJ2-7
CDR3nt: TGTGCCAGCAGATCAGACAGGGGTTATTACAACGAGCAGTACTTC
CDR3aa: CASRSDRGYYNEQYF

d_gene: .
abundance: .
v_gene: TRBV10-3
j_gene: TRBJ2-5
CDR3nt: TGTGCCATCAGGGACACACCAGGGGAGACCCAGTACTTC
CDR3aa: CAIRDTPGETQYF

d_gene: .
abundance: .
v_gene: TRBV28
j_gene: TRBJ2-1
CDR3nt: TGTGCCAGCAGTTCACGGAGAGCGGTCTACAATGAGCAGTTCTTC
CDR3aa: CASSSRRAVYNEQFF

d_gene: .
abundance: once
v_gene: TRBV9
j_gene: TRBJ2-7
CDR3nt: TGTGCCAGCAGCGTGGGAGGAGACAAGAACTACGAGCAGTACTTC
CDR3aa: CASSVGGDKNYEQYF

d_gene: TRBD1
abundance: few
v_gene: TRBV28
j_gene: TRBJ1-1
CDR3nt: TGTGCCAGCAGACTCGGACAGGGGACGCTCTTT
CDR3aa: CASRLGQGTLF

d_gene: .
abundance: .
v_gene: TRBV12-1
j_gene: TRBJ2-3
CDR3nt: TGTGCCAGCAGCCTGTACGGGGGGCCGCAGTATTTT
CDR3aa: CASSLYGGPQYF

d_gene: TRBD1
abundance: .
v_gene: TRBV7-2
j_gene: TRBJ1-3
CDR3nt: TGTGCCAGCAGCCTCTTCGGACAGGGAGCTGGAAACACCATATATTTT
CDR3aa: CASSLFGQGAGNTIYF

d_gene: TRBD2
abundance: .
v_gene: TRBV13
j_gene: TRBJ2-1
CDR3nt: TGTGCCAGCTTAAGTGCCAGCGGGGGGGCCCCCTCCTACAATGAGCAGTTCTTC
CDR3aa: CASLSASGGAPSYNEQFF

d_gene: .
abundance: few
v_gene: TRBV5-5
j_gene: TRBJ1-5
CDR3nt: TGTGCCAGCAGCTTGGAGAGACAAGTCTCACAGCCCCAGCATTTT
CDR3aa: CASSLERQVSQPQHF